The 15 T cell receptor beta chains given below trace back to one sample, sequenced in a study of blood T cell repertoires in COVID-19. Produced via immunoSEQ multiplex PCR; TCRdb's table is partial and in-frame only. Seen here are roughly 150,000 clones, around four fifths observed once, and the top ten hold around 5.1%. The sequencing sample was made of PBMCs or T cells enriched from blood (not recorded which). The receptors come from a man between 65 and 79 years old who had been exposed to COVID-19.

This clone was recorded once. The rearrangement uses TRBV11-2 and TRBJ2-3, with TRBD1 matching 10 bases. CDR3 length: 15 residues. The V gene's germline CDR1 is SGHAT and CDR2 FQNNGV. Losses at the gene ends were 5 bases for V and 4 bases for J; bases not matched to a gene: 6. CDR3 protein: CASSKDRGEADTQYF. The CDR3 bases are TGTGCCAGCAGCAAGGACAGGGGGGAGGCAGATACGCAGTATTTT.

V is TRBV27 and J is TRBJ2-2; TRBD1 matches 7 bases. CDR1 and CDR2 (germline): MNHEY, SMNVEV (reference sequence). V shed 6 bases and J 5 bases; nucleotides not matched to a gene: 6. The CDR3 spans 14 residues. CDR3: CASRYTGATGELFF. CDR3 in DNA: TGTGCCAGCAGATACACAGGGGCGACCGGGGAGCTGTTTTTT.

The chain links TRBV14 to TRBJ2-7, with D uncertain. The CDR3 is made up of 14 amino acids. From germline, CDR1 is SGHDN and CDR2 FVKESK. Trimming pared 3 bases from V and 5 bases from J, leaving 14 bases between. The chain's CDR3 is CASSHPDNAHEQYF. The CDR3 DNA reads TGTGCCAGCAGCCACCCCGACAACGCTCACGAGCAGTACTTC.

This clone was counted a few times. The CDR3 spells CASSSLRTGGAYGYTF. The CDR3 DNA is TGTGCCAGCAGCTCTCTCCGGACAGGGGGCGCCTATGGCTACACCTTC. This rearrangement joins TRBV27 to TRBJ1-2; the match to TRBD1 covers 11 bases. After removal of 6 bases from V and 4 bases from J, the junction contained 10 bases not matched to a gene. The V gene's germline CDR1 is MNHEY and CDR2 SMNVEV (reference sequence). This CDR3 region has 16 residues.

This clone has a handful of counts. The chain is built from TRBV19 and TRBJ1-2; no clear D. V was clipped by 8 bases and J by 5 bases, with 12 bases between them. The CDR3 consists of 12 residues. The germline gives CDR1 LNHDA, CDR2 SQIVND (reference sequence). The CDR3 bases are TGTGCCAGTGTATCCAGAACGTATGGCTACACCTTC. Its translation: CASVSRTYGYTF. Based on the CDR3 plus reference TRBV19 and TRBJ1-2, the full variable domain is DGGITQSPKYLFRKEGQNVTLSCEQNLNHDAMYWYRQDPGQGLRLIYYSQIVNDFQKGDIAEGYSVSREKKESFPLTVTSAQKNPTAFYLCASVSRTYGYTFGSGTRLTVV.

The chain recombines TRBV9 with TRBJ2-7; 8 positions match TRBD1. The germline gives CDR1 SGDLS, CDR2 YYNGEE. The trim removed 5 bases at V and 4 bases at J, leaving 5 bases unmatched. CDR3 length: 13 amino acids. DNA of the CDR3: TGTGCCAGCAGTAGACAGGGGATATACGAGCAGTACTTC. It specifies CASSRQGIYEQYF.

The CDR3 here is CASSISGTGPYNEQFF. CDR3 DNA sequence: TGTGCCAGTAGTATCTCCGGGACAGGACCCTACAATGAGCAGTTCTTC. The V call is TRBV19, the J call TRBJ2-1; 8 nucleotides line up with TRBD1. J lost 2 bases, V lost 3 bases, and 6 bases had no gene match. CDR1 and CDR2 from the germline V gene are LNHDA and SQIVND (reference sequence). The CDR3 is made up of 16 amino acids. Full variable domain (missing parts from reference TRBV19 and TRBJ2-1): DGGITQSPKYLFRKEGQNVTLSCEQNLNHDAMYWYRQDPGQGLRLIYYSQIVNDFQKGDIAEGYSVSREKKESFPLTVTSAQKNPTAFYLCASSISGTGPYNEQFFGPGTRLTVL.

This clone occurred once. The chain is built from TRBV11-2 and TRBJ2-5; 9 bases line up with TRBD1. The germline gives CDR1 SGHAT, CDR2 FQNNGV. CDR3 length equals 15 residues. V was clipped by 5 bases and J by 1 base; unmatched bases: 5. Here the CDR3 reads CASSKPGQGQETQYF. In DNA form, the CDR3 reads TGTGCCAGCAGCAAGCCGGGACAGGGCCAAGAGACCCAGTACTTC.

The V gene is TRBV7-9, the J gene TRBJ1-1; the D gene is possibly TRBD1 (6 bases). The germline gives CDR1 SEHNR, CDR2 FQNEAQ (reference sequence). The V end lost 1 base, the J end lost 7 bases, and 13 bases lay between the germline ends. The CDR3 runs 14 residues. The CDR3 DNA follows: TGTGCCAGCAGCTTAGTCTCGGGGGGCAGTGAAGCTTTCTTT. It is translated as CASSLVSGGSEAFF.

The rearrangement uses TRBV4-1 and TRBJ2-7; TRBD2 agrees at 11 bases. Germline CDR1 is MGHRA and CDR2 is YSYEKL. The junction had 5 bases not matched to a gene; V was cut back by 4 bases and J by 0 bases. The CDR3 has 16 amino acids. The CDR3 sequence: CASSPTSGTSSYEQYF. CDR3 bases: TGCGCCAGCAGCCCGACTAGCGGGACTAGCTCCTACGAGCAGTACTTC.

V is TRBV19 and J is TRBJ2-3; D is perhaps TRBD2 (6 bases). Germline V gene lookup returns CDR1 LNHDA and CDR2 SQIVND (reference sequence). This CDR3 spans 14 amino acids. Trimming removed 6 bases from V and 1 base from J, with 11 bases in between. The CDR3 DNA is TGTGCCAGTAGGGGGACTGCCCGCACAGATACGCAGTATTTT. It encodes CASRGTARTDTQYF.

V gene TRBV9 combines with J gene TRBJ1-5; D is uncertain. This CDR3 comprises 14 residues. The germline gives CDR1 SGDLS, CDR2 YYNGEE. V shed 3 bases and J shed 2 bases, with 9 bases lying between them. The CDR3 is CASSAGPGNQPQHF. Here the CDR3 DNA reads TGTGCCAGCAGCGCTGGCCCAGGCAATCAGCCCCAGCATTTT.

This clone was seen a single time. The V and J genes are TRBV3-1 (or the pseudogene TRBV3-2) and TRBJ1-1; a possible D gene is TRBD1 (6 bases). V shed 2 bases and J shed 10 bases, with 20 bases lying between them. CDR1 and CDR2 from the germline V gene are LGHDT and YNNKEL (reference sequence). The CDR3 extends over 15 amino acids. CDR3 coding DNA: TGTGCCAGCAGCCAAACTGTGGTAGGCATAGGGGGAGCTTTCTTT. It is translated as CASSQTVVGIGGAFF.

The table lists this clone with a few counts. This chain connects TRBV11-2 to TRBJ1-3, with D possibly matching TRBD1 (5 bases). The germline V gene has CDR1 SGHAT and CDR2 FQNNGV. Trimming shortened V by 1 base and J by 0 bases, and 10 bases separated the two germline ends. This CDR3 has 16 amino acids. CDR3 in DNA: TGTGCCAGCAGCTTAGTCGGGGGGAGCTCTGGAAACACCATATATTTT. Its protein product is CASSLVGGSSGNTIYF.

The rearrangement joins TRBV27 to TRBJ1-5; D uncertain. CDR3 size: 12 residues. With 7 bases removed from V and 3 bases from J, the gap between germline ends came to 7 bases. Germline loops: CDR1 MNHEY, CDR2 SMNVEV (reference sequence). The CDR3 protein is CASTPINQPQHF. DNA of the CDR3: TGTGCCAGCACCCCTATCAATCAGCCCCAGCATTTT.